This T cell receptor (beta chain) derives from a study of blood T cell repertoires in COVID-19. Study details: There were acute and convalescent COVID-19 samples, and they came from the United States, Italy and Spain.

The CDR3 covers 12 residues. The V end lost 3 bases, the J end lost 8 bases, and 10 bases lay between the germline ends. Original data processing: Using reference gene primer amplification, nucleated cell counts were estimated. The data were produced by immunoSEQ multiplex PCR, yet TCRdb's version contains in-frame clones alone and is incomplete. V and J calls and clone size follow that table, whereas D and trimming were derived from the DNA. The repertoire has approximately 220,000 clones, over 75% of them found once; the top ten carry 3.5% to 4.5%. This TCR came from a man aged 50-60 years with acute or convalescent COVID-19. The chain has TRBV12-3 or TRBV12-4 and TRBJ1-2; D is undetermined. Sequences were obtained from peripheral blood. The CDR3 DNA follows: TGTGCCAGCAGTTTCCAGGTGAGCGGCTACACCTTC. As protein: CASSFQVSGYTF.